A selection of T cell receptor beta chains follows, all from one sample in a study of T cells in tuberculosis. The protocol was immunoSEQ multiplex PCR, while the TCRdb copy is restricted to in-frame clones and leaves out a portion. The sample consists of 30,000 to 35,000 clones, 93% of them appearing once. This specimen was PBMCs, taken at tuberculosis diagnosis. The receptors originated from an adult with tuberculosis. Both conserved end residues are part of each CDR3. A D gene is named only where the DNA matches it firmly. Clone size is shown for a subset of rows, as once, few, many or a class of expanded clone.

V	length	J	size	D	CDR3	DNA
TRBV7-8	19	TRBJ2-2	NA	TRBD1	CASSLFSSPGQGESGELFF	TGTGCCAGCAGCTTATTCTCATCCCCGGGACAGGGGGAGTCCGGGGAGCTGTTTTTT
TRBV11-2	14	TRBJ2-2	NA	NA	CASSLVNPGGELFF	TGTGCCAGCAGCTTAGTGAACCCCGGCGGGGAGCTGTTTTTT
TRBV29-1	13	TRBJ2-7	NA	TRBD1	CSVRDSVSYEQYF	TGCAGCGTTCGGGACAGCGTTTCCTACGAGCAGTACTTC
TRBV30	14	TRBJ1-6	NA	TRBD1	CAWSRTGGGSPLHF	TGTGCCTGGAGTCGAACAGGGGGAGGTTCACCCCTCCACTTT
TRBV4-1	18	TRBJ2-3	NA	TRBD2	CASSQTPSTSLAPDTQYF	TGCGCCAGCAGCCAAACCCCTTCGACTAGCCTCGCGCCAGATACGCAGTATTTT
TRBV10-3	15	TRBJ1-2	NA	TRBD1	CAISDGTGAVYGYTF	TGTGCCATCAGTGATGGGACAGGGGCGGTCTATGGCTACACCTTC
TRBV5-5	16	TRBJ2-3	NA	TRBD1	CASSPPGTGGTDTQYF	TGTGCCAGCAGCCCCCCCGGGACAGGGGGCACAGATACGCAGTATTTT
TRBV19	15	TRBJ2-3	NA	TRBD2	CASSRTSDLTDTQYF	TGTGCCAGTAGTAGGACTAGCGACCTCACAGATACGCAGTATTTT
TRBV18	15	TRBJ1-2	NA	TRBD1	CASSPAGGRSYGYTF	TGTGCCAGCTCTCCGGCAGGGGGCAGATCCTATGGCTACACCTTC
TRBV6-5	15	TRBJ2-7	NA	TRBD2	CASNSGTSGIYEQYF	TGTGCCAGCAACTCCGGGACTAGCGGGATCTACGAGCAGTACTTC
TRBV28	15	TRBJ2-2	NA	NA	CASSYPYRDTGELFF	TGTGCCAGCAGTTACCCCTACAGGGACACCGGGGAGCTGTTTTTT
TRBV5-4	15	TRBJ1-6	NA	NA	CASSLDTTGSSPLHF	TGTGCCAGCAGCTTAGACACGACAGGCTCTTCACCCCTCCACTTT
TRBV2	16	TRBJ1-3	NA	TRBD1	CASSGWSGGSGNTIYF	TGTGCCAGCAGTGGGTGGTCAGGGGGATCTGGAAACACCATATATTTT
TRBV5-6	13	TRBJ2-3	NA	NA	CASSSVLTDTQYF	TGTGCCAGCAGCTCGGTCCTAACGGATACGCAGTATTTT
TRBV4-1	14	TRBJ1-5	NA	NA	CASSVDRGNQPQHF	TGCGCCAGCAGCGTGGACAGAGGCAATCAGCCCCAGCATTTT
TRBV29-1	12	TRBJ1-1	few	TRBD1	CSVVEGAGEAFF	TGCAGCGTTGTTGAGGGGGCCGGTGAAGCTTTCTTT
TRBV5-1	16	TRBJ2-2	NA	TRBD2	CASSPAGLAGGGELFF	TGCGCCAGCAGCCCGGCGGGACTAGCGGGGGGCGGGGAGCTGTTTTTT
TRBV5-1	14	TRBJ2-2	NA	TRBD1	CASGPQGAGGELFF	TGCGCCAGCGGCCCACAGGGGGCTGGCGGGGAGCTGTTTTTT
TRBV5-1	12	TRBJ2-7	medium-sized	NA	CASSEQGYEQYF	TGCGCCAGCAGCGAACAGGGTTACGAGCAGTACTTC
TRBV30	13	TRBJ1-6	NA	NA	CAWSNRGEAPLHF	TGTGCCTGGAGTAATCGAGGGGAGGCACCCCTCCACTTT
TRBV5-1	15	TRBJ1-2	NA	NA	CASSLGGTPNYGYTF	TGCGCCAGCAGCTTGGGCGGGACGCCTAACTATGGCTACACCTTC
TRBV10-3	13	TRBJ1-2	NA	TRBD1	CAITEGTAGGYTF	TGTGCCATCACTGAAGGGACAGCGGGTGGCTACACCTTC
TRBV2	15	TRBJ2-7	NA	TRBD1	CASTPRTGGTYEQYF	TGTGCCAGCACCCCGAGGACAGGGGGAACCTACGAGCAGTACTTC
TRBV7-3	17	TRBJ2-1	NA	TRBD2	CASSLLVSGGTYNEQFF	TGTGCCAGCAGCTTATTAGTTAGCGGGGGGACCTACAATGAGCAGTTCTTC
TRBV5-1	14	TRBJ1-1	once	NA	CASSWGGEGTEAFF	TGCGCCAGCAGCTGGGGAGGGGAGGGCACTGAAGCTTTCTTT
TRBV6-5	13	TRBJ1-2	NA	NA	CASREGRDYGYTF	TGTGCCAGCAGAGAGGGGAGGGACTATGGCTACACCTTC
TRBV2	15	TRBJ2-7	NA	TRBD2	CASHLGGVPTYEQYF	TGTGCCAGCCACCTTGGGGGGGTACCTACCTACGAGCAGTACTTC
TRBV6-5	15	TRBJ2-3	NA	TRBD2	CASSPLAAITDTQYF	TGTGCCAGCAGTCCCCTAGCGGCGATCACAGATACGCAGTATTTT
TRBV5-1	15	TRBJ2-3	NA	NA	CASSLVQADTDTQYF	TGCGCCAGCAGCTTGGTACAGGCCGACACAGATACGCAGTATTTT
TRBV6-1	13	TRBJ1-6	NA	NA	CASSEPGLGPLHF	TGTGCCAGCAGTGAACCAGGCCTTGGGCCCCTCCACTTT
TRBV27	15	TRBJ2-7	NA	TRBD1	CASSSRDSHEGEQYF	TGTGCCAGCAGTTCCCGGGACAGCCACGAGGGCGAGCAGTACTTC
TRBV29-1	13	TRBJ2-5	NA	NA	CSVNPTGKETQYF	TGCAGCGTTAACCCTACAGGGAAGGAGACCCAGTACTTC
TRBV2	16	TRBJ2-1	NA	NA	CASSEALLARYNEQFF	TGTGCCAGCAGTGAAGCGCTTCTGGCCAGGTACAATGAGCAGTTCTTC
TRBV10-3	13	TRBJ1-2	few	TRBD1	CAISTTGAGGYTF	TGTGCCATCAGTACTACAGGGGCCGGAGGCTACACCTTC
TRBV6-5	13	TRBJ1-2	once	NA	CASSYSGGDGYTF	TGTGCCAGCAGTTACTCAGGCGGGGATGGCTACACCTTC
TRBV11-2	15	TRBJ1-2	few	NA	CASSLAGPANYGYTF	TGTGCCAGCAGCTTAGCAGGGCCGGCTAACTATGGCTACACCTTC
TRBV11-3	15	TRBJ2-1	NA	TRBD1	CASSSDRVPYNEQFF	TGTGCCAGCAGCTCCGACAGGGTCCCTTACAATGAGCAGTTCTTC
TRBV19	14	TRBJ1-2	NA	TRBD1	CASTPGQRYYGYTF	TGTGCCAGTACCCCGGGACAGAGATACTATGGCTACACCTTC
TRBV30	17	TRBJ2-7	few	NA	CAWSPHPSGTTHYEQYF	TGTGCCTGGAGTCCGCACCCCTCCGGGACAACGCACTACGAGCAGTACTTC
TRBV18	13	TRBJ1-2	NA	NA	CASSPPPGGPYTF	TGTGCCAGCTCACCACCACCCGGAGGGCCCTACACCTTC
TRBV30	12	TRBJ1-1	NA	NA	CAWGRGFTEAFF	TGTGCCTGGGGTCGCGGTTTCACTGAAGCTTTCTTT
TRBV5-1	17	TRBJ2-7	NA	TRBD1	CASSLSTDRTLFYEQYF	TGCGCCAGCAGCCTGAGTACGGACAGGACCCTTTTCTACGAGCAGTACTTC
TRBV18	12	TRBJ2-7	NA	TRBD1	CASSPGQGEQYF	TGTGCCAGCTCACCCGGACAGGGCGAGCAGTACTTC
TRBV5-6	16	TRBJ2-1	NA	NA	CASSPPLAGPAIEQFF	TGTGCCAGCAGCCCTCCTCTCGCGGGACCGGCAATTGAGCAGTTCTTC
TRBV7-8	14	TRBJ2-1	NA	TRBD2	CASSLEASGRGLFF	TGTGCCAGCAGCTTAGAGGCTAGCGGGAGAGGCCTGTTCTTC
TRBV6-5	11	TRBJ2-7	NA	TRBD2	CASRGRAEQYF	TGTGCCAGCAGAGGGAGGGCCGAGCAGTACTTC
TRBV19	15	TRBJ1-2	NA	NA	CASSEAGFFNYGYTF	TGTGCCAGCAGCGAAGCAGGGTTTTTTAACTATGGCTACACCTTC
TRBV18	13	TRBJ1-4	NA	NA	CASSPTGTEKLFF	TGTGCCAGCTCACCCACAGGTACTGAAAAACTGTTTTTT
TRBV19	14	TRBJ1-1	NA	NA	CASSQGFRNTEAFF	TGTGCCAGTAGTCAGGGGTTTCGGAACACTGAAGCTTTCTTT
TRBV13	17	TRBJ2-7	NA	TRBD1	CASSLGAGGAFTYEQYF	TGTGCCAGCAGCTTAGGAGCAGGGGGCGCGTTTACCTACGAGCAGTACTTC
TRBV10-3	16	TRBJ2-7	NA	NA	CAISESSGGDPYEQYF	TGTGCCATCAGTGAGTCGTCCGGCGGGGACCCCTACGAGCAGTACTTC
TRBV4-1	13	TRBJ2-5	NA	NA	CASSLLRGETQYF	TGCGCCAGCAGCCTATTAAGGGGAGAGACCCAGTACTTC